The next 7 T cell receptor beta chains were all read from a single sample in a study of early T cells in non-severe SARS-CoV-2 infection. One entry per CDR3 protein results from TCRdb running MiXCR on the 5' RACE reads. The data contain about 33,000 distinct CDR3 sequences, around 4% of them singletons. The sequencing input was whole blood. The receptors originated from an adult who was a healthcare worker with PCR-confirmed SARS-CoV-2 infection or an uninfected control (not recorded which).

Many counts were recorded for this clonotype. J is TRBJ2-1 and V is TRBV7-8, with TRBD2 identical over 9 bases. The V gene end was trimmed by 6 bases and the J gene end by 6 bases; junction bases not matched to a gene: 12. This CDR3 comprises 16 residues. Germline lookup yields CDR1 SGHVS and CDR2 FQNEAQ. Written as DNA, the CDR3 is TGTGCCAGCAGTCAAAGACTAGCGGAGTGGGGCAATGAGCAGTTCTTC. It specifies CASSQRLAEWGNEQFF. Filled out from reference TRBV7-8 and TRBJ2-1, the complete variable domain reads GAGVSQSPRYKVAKRGQDVALRCDPISGHVSLFWYQQALGQGPEFLTYFQNEAQLDKSGLPSDRFFAERPEGSVSTLKIQRTQQEDSAVYLCASSQRLAEWGNEQFFGPGTRLTVL.

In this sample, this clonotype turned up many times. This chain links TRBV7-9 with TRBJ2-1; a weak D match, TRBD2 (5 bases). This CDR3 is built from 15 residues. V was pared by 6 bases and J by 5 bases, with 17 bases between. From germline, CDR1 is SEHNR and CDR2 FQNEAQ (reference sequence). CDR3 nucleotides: TGTGCCAGCAGGCCCCTCGGCGGGCTTAACAATGAGCAGTTCTTC. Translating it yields CASRPLGGLNNEQFF.

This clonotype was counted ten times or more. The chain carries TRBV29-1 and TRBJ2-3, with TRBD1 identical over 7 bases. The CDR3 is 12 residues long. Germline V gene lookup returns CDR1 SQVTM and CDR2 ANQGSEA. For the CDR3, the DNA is TGCAGTACGACAGGGAGAACAGATACGCAGTATTTT. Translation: CSTTGRTDTQYF.

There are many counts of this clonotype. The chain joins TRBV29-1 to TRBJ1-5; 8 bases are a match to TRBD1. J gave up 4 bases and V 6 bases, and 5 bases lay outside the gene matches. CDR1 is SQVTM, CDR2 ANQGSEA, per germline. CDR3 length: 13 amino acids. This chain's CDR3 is CSVVQGVNQPQHF. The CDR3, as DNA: TGCAGCGTGGTACAGGGGGTAAATCAGCCCCAGCATTTT.

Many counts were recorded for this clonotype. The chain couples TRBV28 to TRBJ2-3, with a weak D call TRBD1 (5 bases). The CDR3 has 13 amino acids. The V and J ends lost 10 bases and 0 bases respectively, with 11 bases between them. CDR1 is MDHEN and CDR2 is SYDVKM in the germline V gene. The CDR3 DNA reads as TGTGCCACCAGGGATTCTAGCACAGATACGCAGTATTTT. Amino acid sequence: CATRDSSTDTQYF.

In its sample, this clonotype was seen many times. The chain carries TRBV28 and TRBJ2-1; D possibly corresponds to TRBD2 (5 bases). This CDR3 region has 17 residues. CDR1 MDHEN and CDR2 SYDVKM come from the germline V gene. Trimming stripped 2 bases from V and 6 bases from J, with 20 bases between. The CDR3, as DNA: TGTGCCAGCAGTTTAAATGACTGGTCTGAACGGGGCAATGAGCAGTTCTTC. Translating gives CASSLNDWSERGNEQFF.

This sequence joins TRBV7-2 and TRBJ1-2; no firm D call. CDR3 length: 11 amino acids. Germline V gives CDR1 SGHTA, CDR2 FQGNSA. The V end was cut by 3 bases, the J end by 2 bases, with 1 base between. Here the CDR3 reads CASSLNYGYTF. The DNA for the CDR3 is TGTGCCAGCAGCTTGAACTATGGCTACACCTTC.